A single sample gave rise to the 13 T cell receptor beta chains below, sequenced in a study of identical twins. TCRdb ran MiXCR on the 5' RACE reads and lists one entry per CDR3 protein. The sample holds approximately 150,000 distinct CDR3 sequences, around 3.5% seen once. Material for sequencing was memory T cells sorted from blood. These receptors came from a man younger than 35 in good health.

In this sample, this clonotype turned up many times. This chain joins TRBV28 and TRBJ1-2; D may be TRBD1 (5 bases). This CDR3 spans 13 amino acids. V was trimmed by 7 bases and J by 5 bases, leaving 14 bases between them. CDR1 and CDR2 from the germline V gene are MDHEN and SYDVKM. CDR3 residues: CASTPGGVYGYTF. DNA for the CDR3: TGTGCCAGCACCCCTGGGGGGGTTTATGGCTACACCTTC.

This clonotype was found many times. The J gene is TRBJ2-7, the V gene TRBV5-5, with D possibly matching TRBD2 (6 bases). There are 15 residues in the CDR3. Germline V gene lookup returns CDR1 SGHKS and CDR2 YYEKEE (reference sequence). V was trimmed by 0 bases and J by 3 bases, leaving 13 bases between them. This CDR3 is CASSLAGGEIYEQYF. As DNA, the CDR3 is TGTGCCAGCAGCTTGGCCGGAGGGGAGATCTACGAGCAGTACTTC.

This rearrangement joins TRBV7-6 to TRBJ2-7; D ambiguous. V lost 3 bases and J lost 4, with 10 bases in between. The CDR3 totals 13 residues. The germline V gene has CDR1 SGHVS and CDR2 FNYEAQ. Written as DNA, the CDR3 is TGTGCCAGCAGCTTTGCCGCCGCTTACGAGCAGTACTTC. Its translation is CASSFAAAYEQYF. The full variable domain, rest sourced from reference TRBV7-6 and TRBJ2-7, is GAGVSQSPRYKVTKRGQDVALRCDPISGHVSLYWYRQALGQGPEFLTYFNYEAQQDKSGLPNDRFSAERPEGSISTLTIQRTEQRDSAMYRCASSFAAAYEQYFGPGTRLTVT.

This clonotype was picked up a small number of times. The chain couples TRBV2 to TRBJ2-1, with 7 bases fitting TRBD2. V gave up 4 bases and J gave up 5 bases; unmatched junction bases: 8. This CDR3 has 15 amino acids. From germline, CDR1 is SNHLY and CDR2 FYNNEI. The CDR3 is CASSARLAANNEQFF. The CDR3 DNA follows: TGTGCCAGCAGTGCTCGACTAGCTGCGAACAATGAGCAGTTCTTC.

This clonotype was seen many times. The genes are TRBV7-2 and TRBJ1-1, with TRBD1 matching 7 bases. Trimming took 5 bases from V and 7 from J; bases not matched to a gene: 7. Germline V CDR1 and CDR2: SGHTA, FQGNSA. CDR3 length: 13 residues. The CDR3 here is CASSAGQGVEAFF. CDR3 sequence (DNA): TGTGCCAGCAGCGCTGGGCAGGGGGTTGAAGCTTTCTTT.

The V and J genes are TRBV6-5 and TRBJ2-1; 8 bases match TRBD1. Unmatched junction bases numbered 14, after V lost 4 bases and J lost 3 bases. Germline loops: CDR1 MNHEY, CDR2 SVGAGI. The CDR3 contains 18 residues. CDR3 sequence reads: CASSSSRAAGGFYNEQFF. The CDR3 bases are TGTGCCAGCAGTTCCTCTAGGGCCGCAGGGGGCTTCTACAATGAGCAGTTCTTC.

This clonotype was counted many times. The rearrangement uses TRBV4-3 and TRBJ2-2; perhaps TRBD2 as D (6 bases). Trimming cost V 1 base and J 3 bases, with 15 bases left between them. The CDR3 has 17 residues. CDR1 and CDR2 (germline): LGHNA, YSLEER. DNA for the CDR3: TGCGCCAGCAGCCAAGGCCATAGCGGATACGACACCGGGGAGCTGTTTTTT. Amino acid sequence: CASSQGHSGYDTGELFF.

This clonotype was found many times. The chain links TRBV5-6 to TRBJ2-4; D is unclear. V lost 7 bases, J lost 7 bases, and 15 bases lay in between. The germline gives CDR1 SGHDT, CDR2 YYEEEE. The CDR3 is made up of 13 amino acids. This CDR3 reads CASELIRVNIQYF. CDR3 DNA sequence: TGTGCCAGCGAACTGATTAGGGTGAACATTCAGTACTTC. The full variable domain, its missing parts supplied by reference TRBV5-6 and TRBJ2-4, is DAGVTQSPTHLIKTRGQQVTLRCSPKSGHDTVSWYQQALGQGPQFIFQYYEEEERQRGNFPDRFSGHQFPNYSSELNVNALLLGDSALYLCASELIRVNIQYFGAGTRLSVL.

This clonotype was observed at least ten times. The CDR3, as DNA: TGTGCCACCAGTGATAACATACGGACCGGGGAGCTGTTTTTT. As protein: CATSDNIRTGELFF. The chain is built from TRBV24-1 and TRBJ2-2; D remains ambiguous. The CDR3 totals 14 residues. Looked up from germline, CDR1 is KGHDR and CDR2 is SFDVKD. V shed 3 bases and J shed 5 bases, with 9 bases lying between them.

The rearrangement uses TRBV6-1 and TRBJ2-2, with D uncertain. Trimming pared 5 bases from V and 4 bases from J, leaving 14 bases between. The length of the CDR3 is 15 residues. Germline CDR1 MNHNS, CDR2 SASEGT. CDR3 bases: TGTGCCAGCAGTCTCCTACGGCAGGTCACCGGGGAGCTGTTTTTT. It encodes CASSLLRQVTGELFF.

This clonotype was counted at least ten times. This sequence joins TRBV5-5 and TRBJ2-7; D is ambiguous. The germline V gene encodes CDR1 SGHKS and CDR2 YYEKEE (reference sequence). The germline V and J ends were trimmed by 2 bases and 1 base, with 7 bases remaining between them. This CDR3 is 13 amino acids long. The CDR3 DNA follows: TGTGCCAGCAGCTTTTCCCTTTCCTACGAGCAGTACTTC. As protein: CASSFSLSYEQYF.

This clonotype appeared many times. The J gene is TRBJ1-1, the V gene TRBV28, with D unresolved. In germline, CDR1 is MDHEN, CDR2 SYDVKM. V was cut by 10 bases and J by 2 bases, with 20 bases left in between. This CDR3 contains 15 residues. The CDR3 region has the DNA TGTGCCACCAGAAGCCCCCGGGCCTCAAACACTGAAGCTTTCTTT. Amino acids: CATRSPRASNTEAFF.

This clonotype was detected many times. The rearrangement joins TRBV7-9 to TRBJ2-4; no clear D. The V gene's germline CDR1 is SEHNR and CDR2 FQNEAQ (reference sequence). CDR3 length: 13 amino acids. Deletions cut 1 base from V and 8 bases from J, with 9 bases between. CDR3 residues: CASSLDYADIQYF. CDR3 DNA sequence: TGTGCCAGCAGCTTAGACTACGCGGACATTCAGTACTTC.